This TCR beta chain was recorded in a study of OX40 agonist ivuxolimab in advanced cancers. Looking at the study overall: Ivuxolimab was administered intravenously to patients at 0.01 to 10 mg/kg every 2 weeks. Three patients showed partial responses: one hepatocellular carcinoma and two cutaneous melanoma cases.

The data were produced by immunoSEQ multiplex PCR, yet TCRdb's version contains in-frame clones alone and is incomplete. The sample has approximately 77,000 clones, about four fifths seen once; the top ten hold roughly 0.48%. This clone was observed a handful of times. Patients with a history of autoimmune disease or on systemic immunosuppression were excluded. Sample: CD4+ or CD8+ T cells sorted from blood, taken in a trial of the OX40 agonist ivuxolimab. The receptor comes from an adult with an advanced solid tumor such as melanoma, head and neck, liver or kidney cancer.

The CDR3 DNA is TGTGCCAGCAGCTTCAGCGGGAGCCCTCAAGAGACCCAGTACTTC. Translation gives CASSFSGSPQETQYF. The rearrangement uses TRBV5-4 and TRBJ2-5; 8 bases match TRBD2. Germline V gene lookup returns CDR1 SGHNT and CDR2 YYREEE (reference sequence). The trim removed 2 bases at V and 2 bases at J, leaving 5 bases unmatched. The CDR3 covers 15 residues.